This T cell receptor beta chain appears in the sequencing data of a study of tumor and adjacent non-tumor tissue in lung cancer. Study background: There were around eleven adenocarcinoma, a couple of squamous cell carcinoma and 1 small cell lung cancer cases. Study-wide findings and caveats: Shorter survival was associated with higher TCR diversity in tumors.

RNA was extracted from bulk tissue without any cell sorting. Distant lung tissue was collected more than 3 cm away from the tumor edge. Between August and November 2014, newly diagnosed, chemotherapy-naive lung cancer patients underwent thoracic surgery in China. J lost 3 bases, V lost 2 bases, and 2 bases had no gene match. Looked up from germline, CDR1 is SEHNR and CDR2 is FQNEAQ (reference sequence). The CDR3 spans 16 residues. As for this clonotype: The antigen is undetermined. With a much larger clone just one base away, this may be a read error.

A modified ARM-PCR protocol with three rounds of nested PCR amplified TCRbeta. MiXCR, applied by TCRdb to the multiplex PCR reads, yields one record per CDR3 protein. Of over 35,000 distinct CDR3 sequences detected, around three fifths appear once; the ten largest clones hold 45% to 50%. This clonotype was sampled from a man aged 50-59 years with non-small cell lung cancer. This chain uses TRBV7-9 with TRBJ2-2, with 11 bases fitting TRBD2. The material sequenced was distant non-tumor lung tissue. CDR3: CASSLLAGGYTGELFF. For the CDR3, the DNA is TGTGCCAGCAGCTTATTAGCGGGAGGGTACACCGGGGAGCTGTTTTTT.